A selection of T cell receptor beta chains follows, all from one sample in a study of shared T cell receptors in the human thymus. The protocol was immunoSEQ multiplex PCR, while the TCRdb copy is restricted to in-frame clones and leaves out a portion. Among some 760,000 clones, 75% to 90% were seen once, and the ten largest hold more than 0.01%. Separately, the same data were catalogued under a study of human thymus T cells.

The sample was thymocytes. Receptor source: a girl in the first two years of life with a congenital heart defect. CDR3s leave out the opening cysteine and the closing phenylalanine or tryptophan. A D gene is named only where the DNA matches it firmly. The listing skips clone size in some rows; elsewhere it reads once, few, many or a size class.

CDR3aa,v_gene,j_gene,abundance,d_gene
ASSPGSRDEAF,TRBV11-2,TRBJ1-1,-,-
ASSPPGTAYGYT,TRBV18,TRBJ1-2,-,TRBD1
ASSAAPRVGRHYDGYT,TRBV6-1,TRBJ1-2,-,-
ASSGTRILAKNIQY,TRBV2,TRBJ2-4,-,-
SGRGKAGYT,TRBV20-1,TRBJ1-2,once,-
ASSSQGSEGNTIY,TRBV2,TRBJ1-3,-,-
ASSQERASGDGYT,TRBV14,TRBJ1-2,-,-
ATSEGVSGNTIY,TRBV6-5,TRBJ1-3,once,-
ASSYLEGKAGELF,TRBV5-6,TRBJ2-2,-,-
ASSPFRQANTEAF,TRBV18,TRBJ1-1,-,-
ASSLRGRANTGELF,TRBV7-9,TRBJ2-2,-,TRBD2
ASSLRRDRDYGYT,TRBV5-4,TRBJ1-2,-,TRBD1
ASSFSSGGADTQY,TRBV5-1,TRBJ2-3,-,TRBD2
ASSIGGRVPEAF,TRBV19,TRBJ1-1,-,-
ASSFAGRTNSPLH,TRBV5-4,TRBJ1-6,-,-
ASSPQGAPDTQY,TRBV18,TRBJ2-3,-,TRBD1
ASSLEGDTQY,TRBV5-6,TRBJ2-3,-,-
ASSGGGENTEAF,TRBV6-1,TRBJ1-1,-,-
ASSAYLEGYT,TRBV28,TRBJ1-2,-,-
ASSLAVGGDQETQY,TRBV5-1,TRBJ2-5,-,-
ASSPRGLAGERGTQY,TRBV4-1,TRBJ2-5,-,TRBD2
ASSGDRDKNTGELF,TRBV9,TRBJ2-2,-,-
ATESRDRGHLHQPQH,TRBV10-3,TRBJ1-5,-,TRBD1
ASGFLERDTLQETQY,TRBV16,TRBJ2-5,-,-
ASSQGDRRDGITDTQY,TRBV4-2,TRBJ2-3,once,-
ASTYFGQVHLEAF,TRBV5-4,TRBJ1-1,-,TRBD1
ASSSQRVFH,TRBV6-1,TRBJ1-6,few,-
ASSVGLAGANTGELF,TRBV9,TRBJ2-2,-,TRBD2
ASSYESGFTGELF,TRBV6-6,TRBJ2-2,-,-
ASSRLTGDGELF,TRBV4-1,TRBJ2-2,-,TRBD1
ASSLHGAGDTEAF,TRBV11-2,TRBJ1-1,-,-
ASSFNQGANNTEAF,TRBV7-9,TRBJ1-1,-,TRBD1
ASSLDTATQHNYGYT,TRBV5-1,TRBJ1-2,-,-
ASSEPYRGQDSPLH,TRBV6-1,TRBJ1-6,-,TRBD1
ASSPRRREQPGSYEQY,TRBV5-4,TRBJ2-7,-,-
ASSNDWRETAYYGYT,TRBV5-1,TRBJ1-2,-,-
ASSFNTGQGRGYT,TRBV7-9,TRBJ1-2,-,TRBD1
AIDPGTGSHEQY,TRBV10-3,TRBJ2-7,-,TRBD1
ASSGFRAGGNEQY,TRBV2,TRBJ2-7,-,TRBD1
ASSNPPGNTEAF,TRBV7-9,TRBJ1-1,-,-
ASSETGTEQF,TRBV10-2,TRBJ2-1,-,-
ASSHGLAGEKVSLYTDTQY,TRBV4-3,TRBJ2-3,-,TRBD2
SVGDRGYGYT,TRBV29-1,TRBJ1-2,-,TRBD1
SVDRFGYT,TRBV29-1,TRBJ1-2,-,-
ASSERDRVMGTEAF,TRBV2,TRBJ1-1,-,TRBD1
ASSHDREATNEKLF,TRBV4-1,TRBJ1-4,-,TRBD1
ASRSGQGRGGYT,TRBV5-4,TRBJ1-2,few,TRBD1
ASSPDGLVVLTGELF,TRBV4-2,TRBJ2-2,-,TRBD2
ASSEALKGGLYNSPLH,TRBV6-1,TRBJ1-6,-,TRBD1
ASSLPSGVITGELF,TRBV7-9,TRBJ2-2,-,TRBD2
ASSATGESYEQY,TRBV5-1,TRBJ2-7,-,TRBD1
AWTKASGQPQH,TRBV30,TRBJ1-5,-,-
ASFFTGIYT,TRBV28,TRBJ1-2,-,-
ASSPTGTGELF,TRBV28,TRBJ2-2,-,TRBD1